What follows describes a single T cell receptor (beta chain). Its antigen remains unidentified. Base qualities were left out, and no much larger clone turns up one base away. This entry belongs to a study of PD-1 blockade in classical Hodgkin lymphoma (dated by TCRdb to 2018 to 2020). Looking at the study overall: Nivolumab dosing was 3 mg/kg intravenously every 2 weeks, continuing until either disease progression or unacceptable toxicity. A peripheral blood immune signature of response to PD-1 blockade in classical Hodgkin lymphoma was defined using TCR beta sequencing and CyTOF. The full study reports these points: CD4+ but not CD8+ TCR diversity rose significantly by C4D1 (p=0.0027 vs p=0.16), most apparent in complete responders (p=0.02). The study covered only a single clinical trial cohort, and the causes of the repertoire differences, possibly disease activity or prior therapy, were still not defined. Baseline TCR diversity was reported to be lower in newly diagnosed patients than in healthy donors and to be lower still in relapsed/refractory patients. Trial patients with a complete response had baseline diversity similar to that of newly diagnosed patients, while partial responders and progressors had significantly lower diversity. Diversity was lower in patients who began nivolumab less than 1 year after ASCT, so these patients were left out of later analyses to avoid confounding by immune reconstitution.

The intended sense of this specimen's time point label: cycle 2 day 1 (C2D1) of nivolumab. Every trial patient had relapsed after autologous stem cell transplantation, and cohorts A, B and C differed in prior brentuximab vedotin exposure. A total of around 60 patients with relapsed/refractory classical Hodgkin lymphoma made up the trial cohort, and each patient's best overall response was complete response, partial response or progressive disease. Trial patients were treated with single-agent nivolumab in the multi-cohort phase II CheckMate 205 trial. An independent review committee assessed best overall response by applying the 2007 International Working Group response criteria. Trial PBMCs were collected immediately before nivolumab initiation (C1D1) and during therapy at cycle 2 day 1 and cycle 4 day 1. After peripheral blood was drawn into 8 mL Vacutainer Cell Preparation Tubes, PBMCs were isolated by centrifugation and then cryopreserved.

Reading from cysteine to phenylalanine, the CDR3 counts 12 amino acids. This entry keeps only the CDR3 DNA: 36 bases, framed from base 1. V lost 8 bases and J lost 6 bases; the stretch between them is 13 bases long. The germline V gene yields MNHEY for CDR1 and SVGAGI for CDR2. Genomic DNA was extracted with the Qiagen DNeasy kit from unsorted PBMCs and from negatively selected CD4+ and CD8+ fractions. Amplification of TCR beta CDR3 regions was done by immunoSEQ multiplex PCR with primers that anneal to V and J segments. Amplification bias was minimized using a synthetic immune receptor repertoire, and residual bias was removed computationally after sequencing. Per the original workflow: Repertoire diversity was quantified as the Shannon entropy index using custom Python scripts. Unsorted, CD4+ and CD8+ repertoires were analyzed separately, except for combined analyses in which CD4+ and CD8+ sequences were merged in silico. A clone counted as expanded when the clone's frequency after treatment rose at least 2-fold relative to C1D1, and clones undetected at baseline were given a pseudocount of 0.5. Singleton clones were defined as clones with 0 or 1 copy at C1D1, and non-singleton clones were defined as clones with 2 or more copies. Clones expanded in unsorted samples were assigned a CD4+, CD8+ or unknown annotation through matching of protein sequences in sorted samples from the same patient. Diversity changes from C1D1 to C4D1 were tested in paired samples using Wilcoxon tests. The clones in this table, taken by TCRdb from immuneACCESS, are in-frame only. Not every clone is retained; where verified, under half of the shortfall comes from an unresolved V gene, and the cause of the rest is unknown. V and J calls plus clone size are reproduced from that table; the DNA served to infer D and trimming. The sample profile shows approximately 90,000 clones; about nine tenths of them were found once. The top ten clonotypes cover less than 3% of the sample.

This receptor was taken from a human donor with classical Hodgkin lymphoma. The chain is assembled from TRBV6-5 and TRBJ1-1, with the D gene call left open. The sequencing here drew on peripheral blood mononuclear cells (PBMCs), taken before the second cycle of nivolumab. The CDR3 is CASRDTGPEAFF. The sequenced DNA is TGTGCCAGCCGAGATACCGGCCCTGAAGCTTTCTTT.